These 28 T cell receptor beta chains came from one sample sequenced in a study of blood T cell repertoires in COVID-19. The method was immunoSEQ multiplex PCR; TCRdb's version includes in-frame clones alone and lacks a portion of them. The sample has 150,000 to 200,000 clones, around three quarters seen once. Material: peripheral blood. All receptors derive from a man aged 55-75 years with active or convalescent COVID-19.

The chain recombines TRBV6-6 with TRBJ1-1, with 9 bases aligning to TRBD1. V was pared by 5 bases and J by 4 bases, with 17 bases of the junction left unmatched. The CDR3 spans 18 residues. Germline CDR1 MNHNY, CDR2 SVGAGI (reference sequence). The chain's CDR3 is CASSPAMPGTGFGTEAFF. In nucleotides, the CDR3 is TGTGCCAGCAGTCCTGCTATGCCCGGGACAGGGTTCGGCACTGAAGCTTTCTTT.

This clone was seen once. The chain joins TRBV6-5 to TRBJ1-2, with TRBD1 as a possible D gene (5 bases). Trimming stripped 4 bases from V and 4 bases from J, with 10 bases between. Germline V lookup: CDR1 MNHEY, CDR2 SVGAGI. The CDR3 sequence is 13 residues long. The CDR3 protein is CASSSGTTYGYTF. For the CDR3, the DNA is TGTGCCAGCAGTTCAGGGACTACCTATGGCTACACCTTC.

This clone was seen a few times. The CDR3 nucleotides are TGTGCCAGCAGCTACACGACAGGGGACACTGAAGCTTTCTTT. Its translation: CASSYTTGDTEAFF. The genes are TRBV14 and TRBJ1-1; 8 bases line up with TRBD1. Trimming at V came to 5 bases and at J to 3 bases, leaving 5 bases not matched to a gene. CDR1 and CDR2 (germline): SGHDN, FVKESK. The CDR3 consists of 14 residues.

The rearrangement links TRBV19 to TRBJ2-7; 13 bases are a match to TRBD2. This CDR3 region has 17 residues. Germline CDR1 is LNHDA and CDR2 is SQIVND (reference sequence). J gave up 1 base and V 3 bases, and 6 bases lay outside the gene matches. CDR3 in amino acids: CASSMGTSGAQSYEQYF. The CDR3 DNA is TGTGCCAGTAGTATGGGGACTAGCGGGGCCCAGTCCTACGAGCAGTACTTC. The variable domain in full, completed from reference TRBV19 and TRBJ2-7, reads DGGITQSPKYLFRKEGQNVTLSCEQNLNHDAMYWYRQDPGQGLRLIYYSQIVNDFQKGDIAEGYSVSREKKESFPLTVTSAQKNPTAFYLCASSMGTSGAQSYEQYFGPGTRLTVT.

This clone turned up a few times. The CDR3 protein is CATSDLTDSGELFF. CDR3 DNA: TGTGCCACCAGTGACCTGACAGATTCGGGGGAGCTGTTTTTT. The chain joins TRBV24-1 to TRBJ2-2, with D possibly being TRBD1 (5 bases). The V and J ends lost 4 bases and 8 bases respectively, with 13 bases between them. Germline assignment: CDR1 KGHDR and CDR2 SFDVKD. CDR3 length: 14 residues.

The rearrangement uses TRBV7-3 and TRBJ2-1, with 9 bases identical to TRBD2. The CDR3 has 17 amino acids. Germline CDR1 SGHTA, CDR2 FQGTGA. The V and J ends lost 2 bases and 4 bases, in that order; junction bases with no gene match: 9. The CDR3 DNA reads TGTGCCAGCAGCTTATTATTCGGGCTAGCGGGATACAATGAGCAGTTCTTC. Its protein product is CASSLLFGLAGYNEQFF.

The chain carries TRBV3-1 (or the pseudogene TRBV3-2) and TRBJ2-1, with 13 bases identical to TRBD2. Trimming took 4 bases from V and 5 from J; bases not matched to a gene: 14. Germline V gene data show CDR1 as LGHDT and CDR2 as YNNKEL (reference sequence). The CDR3 spans 19 residues. The CDR3 coding sequence is TGTGCCAGCAGCCGATCGACTAGCGGGAGGTGGGGTGCGGACAATGAGCAGTTCTTC. Its translation is CASSRSTSGRWGADNEQFF.

The CDR3 protein is CASSEQGLSNQPQHF. As DNA, the CDR3 is TGTGCCAGCAGCGAACAGGGTCTGAGCAATCAGCCCCAGCATTTT. The chain carries TRBV7-9 and TRBJ1-5; TRBD1 is a possible D gene (6 bases). There are 15 residues in the CDR3. Germline values: CDR1 SEHNR, CDR2 FQNEAQ (reference sequence). The V end was cut by 5 bases, the J end by 1 base, with 12 bases between.

This chain links TRBV30 with TRBJ1-1; a possible D gene is TRBD1 (6 bases). In germline, CDR1 is GTSNPN, CDR2 SVGIG (reference sequence). This CDR3 is built from 16 residues. V lost 2 bases to trimming and J lost 5 bases, with 21 bases between them. CDR3 loop: CAWSSPGTSRRTEAFF. The DNA for the CDR3 is TGTGCCTGGAGTTCACCCGGGACATCTAGGAGGACTGAAGCTTTCTTT.

V gene TRBV7-9 combines with J gene TRBJ2-3; a possible D gene is TRBD2 (5 bases). CDR1 and CDR2 from the germline V gene are SEHNR and FQNEAQ (reference sequence). The CDR3 is 14 amino acids. With 2 bases removed from V and 4 bases from J, the gap between germline ends came to 10 bases. This CDR3 is CASSLSLDADTQYF. Here the CDR3 DNA reads TGTGCCAGCAGCTTATCACTAGATGCAGATACGCAGTATTTT.

The chain is built from TRBV7-2 and TRBJ2-5, with D maybe TRBD2 (5 bases). V was shortened by 0 bases and J by 5 bases, with 10 bases between the two germline ends. CDR3 length: 14 amino acids. Germline CDR1 is SGHTA and CDR2 is FQGNSA. This CDR3 is CASSLAGVRETQYF. For the CDR3, the DNA is TGTGCCAGCAGCTTAGCGGGAGTTCGGGAGACCCAGTACTTC.

The chain uses TRBV5-8 and TRBJ2-5, with D possibly TRBD2 on 6 matching bases. The V end lost 0 bases, the J end lost 3 bases, and 18 bases lay between the germline ends. The germline CDR1 and CDR2 sequences are SGHTS and YDEGEE. The CDR3 runs to 17 residues. The CDR3 sequence: CASSLARWRGVEETQYF. CDR3 nucleotide sequence: TGTGCCAGCAGCTTGGCGAGGTGGCGGGGAGTCGAAGAGACCCAGTACTTC.

For the CDR3, the DNA is TGTGCAAGTCGCTTAGTGGGGGCTAGCGGGAGTGGTGAGCAGTTCTTC. Protein: CASRLVGASGSGEQFF. The chain uses TRBV12-2 and TRBJ2-1; the tabulated D call, TRBD2, remains unverified against the DNA. TRBV12-2 is a listed pseudogene. The CDR3 runs to 16 residues.

The chain has TRBV6-2 or TRBV6-3 and TRBJ1-5; D is perhaps TRBD1 (6 bases). The germline V gene has CDR1 MNHEY and CDR2 SVGEGT. Trimming took off 2 bases at V and 4 bases at J, with 18 bases between the two ends. This CDR3 is 17 amino acids long. CDR3 sequence reads: CASSYPVGRGGNQPQHF. For the CDR3, the DNA is TGTGCCAGCAGTTACCCCGTGGGCAGGGGCGGAAATCAGCCCCAGCATTTT.

This clone was found a few times. The V call is TRBV5-1, the J call TRBJ1-2; tentatively, D is TRBD1 (6 bases). The CDR3 is 12 amino acids. CDR1 is SGHRS, CDR2 YFSETQ, per germline. With 1 base removed from V and 7 bases from J, the gap between germline ends came to 8 bases. CDR3 nucleotide sequence: TGCGCCAGCAGCTTGCCAGGGGTTGGCTACACCTTC. It translates to CASSLPGVGYTF.

The rearrangement uses TRBV3-1 (or the pseudogene TRBV3-2) and TRBJ1-2, with D possibly being TRBD1 (5 bases). V shed 1 base and J shed 10 bases, with 7 bases lying between them. In germline, CDR1 is LGHDT, CDR2 YNNKEL (reference sequence). The CDR3 runs to 11 residues. The CDR3 is CASSQAGDYTF. In nucleotides, the CDR3 is TGTGCCAGCAGCCAAGCGGGGGACTACACCTTC.

The chain links TRBV14 to TRBJ2-3; 11 nucleotides align to TRBD2. The length of the CDR3 is 18 residues. The J segment lost 2 bases and the V segment lost 3 bases, leaving 10 bases of the junction unmatched. Germline CDR1 and CDR2: SGHDN and FVKESK. CDR3 coding DNA: TGTGCCAGCAGCCAGCGGACTAGCGGGTCATGGACCACAGATACGCAGTATTTT. Translation: CASSQRTSGSWTTDTQYF.

The chain uses TRBV7-2 and TRBJ1-6, with TRBD1 as a possible D gene (5 bases). The CDR3 extends over 16 amino acids. Per the germline V gene, CDR1 is SGHTA and CDR2 is FQGNSA. Trimming cost V 1 base and J 7 bases, with 14 bases left between them. Here the CDR3 reads CASSLVGGNVNSPLHF. CDR3 bases: TGTGCCAGCAGCTTAGTCGGGGGAAACGTAAATTCACCCCTCCACTTT. Variable domain in full (rest from reference TRBV7-2 and TRBJ1-6): GAGVSQSPSNKVTEKGKDVELRCDPISGHTALYWYRQSLGQGLEFLIYFQGNSAPDKSGLPSDRFSAERTGGSVSTLTIQRTQQEDSAVYLCASSLVGGNVNSPLHFGNGTRLTVT.

J is TRBJ1-4 and V is TRBV7-6, with 11 bases that match TRBD1. After removal of 0 bases from V and 6 bases from J, the junction contained 3 bases not matched to a gene. This CDR3 spans 16 amino acids. Germline CDR1 reads SGHVS; CDR2 reads FNYEAQ. The CDR3 bases are TGTGCCAGCAGCTTAGCCCGGGACAGGGGGGATGAAAAACTGTTTTTT. Protein sequence: CASSLARDRGDEKLFF. Supplemented by reference TRBV7-6 and TRBJ1-4, the full variable domain reads GAGVSQSPRYKVTKRGQDVALRCDPISGHVSLYWYRQALGQGPEFLTYFNYEAQQDKSGLPNDRFSAERPEGSISTLTIQRTEQRDSAMYRCASSLARDRGDEKLFFGSGTQLSVL.

The chain links TRBV19 to TRBJ1-5; D possibly corresponds to TRBD1 (6 bases). Trimming shortened V by 3 bases and J by 6 bases, and 21 bases separated the two germline ends. Germline V gene sequence: CDR1 LNHDA, CDR2 SQIVND (reference sequence). The CDR3 is 17 amino acids. CDR3 sequence reads: CASSILGRGGLGQPQHF. CDR3 bases: TGTGCCAGTAGTATCCTCGGCAGGGGAGGGCTCGGTCAGCCCCAGCATTTT.

The chain carries TRBV2 and TRBJ2-2, with D possibly being TRBD2 (6 bases). V gave up 11 bases and J gave up 5 bases, with 15 bases separating them. This CDR3 contains 13 residues. Germline loops: CDR1 SNHLY, CDR2 FYNNEI. This CDR3 reads CAGRLDGTGELFF. CDR3 nucleotide sequence: TGTGCCGGGAGACTAGACGGTACCGGGGAGCTGTTTTTT.

V is TRBV6-2 or TRBV6-3 and J is TRBJ2-7; tentatively, D is TRBD1 (5 bases). From germline, CDR1 is MNHEY and CDR2 SVGEGT. V was clipped by 3 bases and J by 4 bases, with 10 bases between them. The CDR3 sequence is 13 residues long. The CDR3 reads CASSYIQGYEQYF. Written as DNA, the CDR3 is TGTGCCAGCAGTTATATTCAGGGTTACGAGCAGTACTTC.

This sequence joins TRBV5-4 and TRBJ1-1; TRBD1 matches 9 bases. Germline trimming cut 5 bases from V and 4 bases from J; bases unmatched to any gene: 12. The CDR3 runs 16 residues. Germline values: CDR1 SGHNT, CDR2 YYREEE (reference sequence). The CDR3 nucleotides read TGTGCCAGCAGGACCGGGACAGGGCCTATGGGCACTGAAGCTTTCTTT. It specifies CASRTGTGPMGTEAFF. The entire variable domain, with the rest obtained from reference TRBV5-4 and TRBJ1-1, is as follows: ETGVTQSPTHLIKTRGQQVTLRCSSQSGHNTVSWYQQALGQGPQFIFQYYREEENGRGNFPPRFSGLQFPNYSSELNVNALELDDSALYLCASRTGTGPMGTEAFFGQGTRLTVV.

This sequence joins TRBV25-1 and TRBJ1-5; perhaps TRBD1 as D (6 bases). CDR1 is MGHDK and CDR2 is SYGVNS in the germline V gene. V gave up 1 base and J gave up 4 bases, with 14 bases separating them. This CDR3 is built from 16 residues. The CDR3 coding sequence is TGTGCCAGCAGTGAATCTGGGGGCCCCCTAAATCAGCCCCAGCATTTT. Translation gives CASSESGGPLNQPQHF.

A note on this clone: This could be a read error, since a much larger clone is one nucleotide away. DNA for the CDR3: TGTGCCAGCAGCCGGGGACAGGGGGCCTACGAGCAGTACTTC. Amino acid sequence: CASSRGQGAYEQYF. The rearrangement joins TRBV5-4 to TRBJ2-7; TRBD1 aligns across 11 bases. The CDR3 is 14 amino acids. The V gene's germline CDR1 is SGHNT and CDR2 YYREEE (reference sequence). The V gene end was trimmed by 4 bases and the J gene end by 2 bases; junction bases not matched to a gene: 2.

The V call is TRBV7-3, the J call TRBJ2-2; TRBD1 is a possible D gene (6 bases). The CDR3 consists of 15 residues. Germline V gene data show CDR1 as SGHTA and CDR2 as FQGTGA. V was cut by 0 bases and J by 3 bases, with 8 bases left in between. The CDR3 spells CASSLTRTDTGELFF. The CDR3 nucleotides are TGTGCCAGCAGCTTAACCCGGACAGACACCGGGGAGCTGTTTTTT.

This clone has more than one count but fewer than ten. The rearrangement uses TRBV18 and TRBJ1-5, with 9 bases identical to TRBD1. The germline CDR1 and CDR2 sequences are KGHSH and LQKENI. The CDR3 covers 16 residues. V lost 2 bases and J lost 3; bases outside the gene matches: 5. This chain's CDR3 is CASSPGDRVVNQPQHF. DNA of the CDR3: TGTGCCAGCTCACCAGGGGACAGGGTCGTCAATCAGCCCCAGCATTTT.

V and J are TRBV5-1 and TRBJ1-4; 7 bases agree with TRBD1. CDR1 SGHRS and CDR2 YFSETQ come from the germline V gene. V lost 2 bases, J lost 7 bases, and 8 bases stayed unmatched. CDR3 length: 15 residues. This chain's CDR3 is CASSFKEGAGEKLFF. In nucleotides, the CDR3 is TGCGCCAGCAGCTTTAAAGAGGGGGCAGGTGAAAAACTGTTTTTT.